The T cell receptor (beta chain) described here comes from a study of OX40 agonist ivuxolimab in advanced cancers. At the level of the whole study: Ivuxolimab, which targeted the costimulatory receptor OX40 (CD134), was an agonistic, fully human IgG2 monoclonal antibody. Intravenous ivuxolimab was administered to patients every 2 weeks at six dose levels: 0.01, 0.1, 0.3, 1.5, 3 and 10 mg/kg. Among the roughly 50 dose-escalation patients, 19 had hepatocellular carcinoma, roughly 15 melanoma, 9 renal cell carcinoma and 9 head and neck cancer. A male proportion of roughly 85% and a mean age of roughly 55 years, ranging from about 23 to 90, were recorded for the dose-escalation cohort. Patients were allowed to have had prior anti-PD-1, anti-PD-L1 or anti-CTLA-4 therapy, and less than 45% of the dose-escalation patients had previously received checkpoint inhibitors. Three dose-escalation patients achieved partial responses, one with hepatocellular carcinoma and two with cutaneous melanoma. The point of sequencing TCRbeta in the periphery was to test whether ivuxolimab changed TCR sequence diversity and drove clonal T-cell expansion. The paper reports the monotherapy dose-escalation portion (N of about 51 patients) of the phase I ivuxolimab trial. Broad study findings and their caveats: Clonal expansion of both CD4+ and CD8+ blood T cells was observed from baseline to week 6 at doses 0.1 to 3.0 mg/kg. Which antigens the clonally expanded peripheral T cells were specific for was not determined. Low levels of normalized T-cell clonal expansion were also seen in some nonresponding patients. On average, CD8+ T cells showed more expanded clones than CD4+ T cells after ivuxolimab. In the 0.1-3.0 mg/kg groups, partial responders were among the patients with the lowest normalized peripheral clonal expansion, particularly in CD8+ T cells.

V lost 2 bases and J lost 2 bases; the stretch between them is 14 bases long. Inclusive of the bounding cysteine and phenylalanine, the CDR3 is 15 residues long. Just the 45-base CDR3 DNA is kept, in frame starting at base 1. Based on the germline V gene, the CDR1 and CDR2 sequences are SGHRS and YFSETQ. Concerning this clone: Its cognate antigen has yet to be identified. No much larger clonotype is one base removed from it; base qualities were not supplied.

Genomic DNA was isolated from the sorted cells so that the TCRbeta CDR3 region could be sequenced. The immunoSEQ Assay was used to sequence the TCRbeta CDR3 regions. This is the immuneACCESS table as TCRdb keeps it, with only in-frame sequences that have V and J called. A part of the clones is gone; compared with another copy, unresolved V genes explain less than half, and the rest is unexplained. This sample comprises 30,000 to 45,000 clones, roughly 91% of them detected only once. The ten largest clones represent about 13% of the sample. Patients with a history of autoimmune disease or receiving systemic immunosuppression were excluded from the trial. In every dose cohort, peripheral blood was drawn for TCR sequencing at baseline, cycle 4 day 1, and cycle 7 day 1. Samples came from an open-label, multicenter, first-in-human phase I dose-escalation trial of ivuxolimab. Adults with locally advanced or metastatic melanoma, renal cell carcinoma, hepatocellular carcinoma or head and neck squamous cell carcinoma were enrolled in the trial. Before TCR sequencing, CD4+ and CD8+ T cells were separately sorted from peripheral blood.

This clonotype was obtained from an adult with an advanced solid tumor such as melanoma, head and neck, liver or kidney cancer. The chain is assembled from TRBV5-1 and TRBJ2-7, with a tentative D gene TRBD1 over 6 matching bases. The material was CD4+ or CD8+ T cells sorted from blood, obtained in a trial of the OX40 agonist ivuxolimab. The CDR3 protein: CASSLSIGQTYEQYF. The DNA is TGCGCCAGCAGCTTAAGTATTGGACAGACCTACGAGCAGTACTTC. Reference TRBV5-1 and TRBJ2-7 proteins supply the regions before and after the CDR3; the full variable domain is: KAGVTQTPRYLIKTRGQQVTLSCSPISGHRSVSWYQQTPGQGLQFLFEYFSETQRNKGNFPGRFSGRQFSNSRSEMNVSTLELGDSALYLCASSLSIGQTYEQYFGPGTRLTVT.